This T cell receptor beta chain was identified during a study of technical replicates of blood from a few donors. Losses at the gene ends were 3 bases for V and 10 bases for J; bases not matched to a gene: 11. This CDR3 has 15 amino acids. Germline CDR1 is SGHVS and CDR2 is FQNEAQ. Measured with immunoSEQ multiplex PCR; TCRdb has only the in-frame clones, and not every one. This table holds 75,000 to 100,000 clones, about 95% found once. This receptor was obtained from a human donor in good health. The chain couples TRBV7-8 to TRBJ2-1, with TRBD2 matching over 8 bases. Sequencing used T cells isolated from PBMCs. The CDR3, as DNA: TGTGCCAGCAGCTTTAGGATAGCGGGACTGGACGAGCAGTTCTTC. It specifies CASSFRIAGLDEQFF.